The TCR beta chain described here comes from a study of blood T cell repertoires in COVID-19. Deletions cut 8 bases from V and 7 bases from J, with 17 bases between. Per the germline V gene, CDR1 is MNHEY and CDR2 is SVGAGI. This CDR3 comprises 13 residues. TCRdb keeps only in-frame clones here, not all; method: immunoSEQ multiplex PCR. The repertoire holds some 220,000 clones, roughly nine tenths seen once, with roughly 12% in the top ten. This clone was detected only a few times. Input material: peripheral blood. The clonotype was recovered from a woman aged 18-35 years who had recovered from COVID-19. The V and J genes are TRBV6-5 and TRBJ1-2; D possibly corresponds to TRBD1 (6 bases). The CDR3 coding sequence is TGTGCCAGCCAAGACAGGAGCGTTTCTGGCTACACCTTC. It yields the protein CASQDRSVSGYTF.